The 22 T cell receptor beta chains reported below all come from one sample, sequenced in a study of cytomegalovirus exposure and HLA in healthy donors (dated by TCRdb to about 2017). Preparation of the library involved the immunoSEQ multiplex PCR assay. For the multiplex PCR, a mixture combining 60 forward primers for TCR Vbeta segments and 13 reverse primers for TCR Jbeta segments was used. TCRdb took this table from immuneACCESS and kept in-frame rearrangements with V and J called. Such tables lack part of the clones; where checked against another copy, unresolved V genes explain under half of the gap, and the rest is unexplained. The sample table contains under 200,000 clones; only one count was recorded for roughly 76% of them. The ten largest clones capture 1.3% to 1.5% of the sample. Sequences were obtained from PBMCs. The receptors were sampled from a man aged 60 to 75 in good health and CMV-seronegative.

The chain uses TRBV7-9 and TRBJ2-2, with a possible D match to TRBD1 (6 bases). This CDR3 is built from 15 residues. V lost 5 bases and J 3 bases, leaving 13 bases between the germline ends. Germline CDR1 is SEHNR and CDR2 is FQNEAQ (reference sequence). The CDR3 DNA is TGTGCCAGCAGCCAACACAGGGTGGACACCGGGGAGCTGTTTTTT. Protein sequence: CASSQHRVDTGELFF.

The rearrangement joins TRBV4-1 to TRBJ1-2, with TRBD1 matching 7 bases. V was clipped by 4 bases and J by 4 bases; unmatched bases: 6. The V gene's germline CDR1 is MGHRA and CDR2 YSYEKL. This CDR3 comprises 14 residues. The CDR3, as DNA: TGCGCCAGCAGCCGAGACAGGGAAGGCTATGGCTACACCTTC. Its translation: CASSRDREGYGYTF.

The CDR3 is CSGKQGGTRNEQFF. The CDR3 bases are TGCAGCGGCAAACAGGGTGGGACTAGAAATGAGCAGTTCTTC. The chain is built from TRBV29-1 and TRBJ2-1; 8 nucleotides agree with TRBD2. V was clipped by 7 bases and J by 7 bases; unmatched bases: 12. The germline gives CDR1 SQVTM, CDR2 ANQGSEA. This CDR3 contains 14 residues.

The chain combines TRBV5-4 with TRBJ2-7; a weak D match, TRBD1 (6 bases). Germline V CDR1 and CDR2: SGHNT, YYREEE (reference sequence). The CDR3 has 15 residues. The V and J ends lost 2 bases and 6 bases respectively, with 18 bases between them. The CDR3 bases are TGTGCCAGCAGCTTCTCCATCAGGGGTAAGATCGAGCAGTACTTC. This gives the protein CASSFSIRGKIEQYF.

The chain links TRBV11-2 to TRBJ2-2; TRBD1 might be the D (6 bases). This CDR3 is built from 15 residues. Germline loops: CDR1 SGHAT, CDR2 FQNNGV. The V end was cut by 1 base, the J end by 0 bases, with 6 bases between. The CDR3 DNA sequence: TGTGCCAGCAGCTTAGGACAGGCGAACACCGGGGAGCTGTTTTTT. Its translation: CASSLGQANTGELFF.

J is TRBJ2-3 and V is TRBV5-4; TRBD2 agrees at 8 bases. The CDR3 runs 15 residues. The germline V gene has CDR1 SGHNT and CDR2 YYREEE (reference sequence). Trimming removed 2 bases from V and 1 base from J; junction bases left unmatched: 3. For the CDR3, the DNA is TGTGCCAGCAGCTTTAGCGGGACCGGCACAGATACGCAGTATTTT. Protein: CASSFSGTGTDTQYF.

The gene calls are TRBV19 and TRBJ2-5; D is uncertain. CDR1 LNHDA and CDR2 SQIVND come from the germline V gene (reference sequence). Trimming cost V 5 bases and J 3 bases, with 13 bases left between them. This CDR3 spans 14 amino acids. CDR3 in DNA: TGTGCCAGTAGTGTTCTAGAGTCTAAAGAGACCCAGTACTTC. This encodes CASSVLESKETQYF.

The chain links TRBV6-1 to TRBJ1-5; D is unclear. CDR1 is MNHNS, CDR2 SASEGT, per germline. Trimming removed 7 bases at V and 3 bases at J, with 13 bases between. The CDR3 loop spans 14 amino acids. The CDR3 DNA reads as TGTGCCAGCACCTCTGGAGGGTTCAATCAGCCCCAGCATTTT. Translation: CASTSGGFNQPQHF.

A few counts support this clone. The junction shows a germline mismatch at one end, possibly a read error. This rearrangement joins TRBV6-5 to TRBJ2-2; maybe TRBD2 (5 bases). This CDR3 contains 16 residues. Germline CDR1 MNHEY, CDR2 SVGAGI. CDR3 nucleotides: TGTGCCTGCAGTTACTTCCTCGACAAGGAGGCCGGGGAGCTGTTTTTT. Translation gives CACSYFLDKEAGELFF.

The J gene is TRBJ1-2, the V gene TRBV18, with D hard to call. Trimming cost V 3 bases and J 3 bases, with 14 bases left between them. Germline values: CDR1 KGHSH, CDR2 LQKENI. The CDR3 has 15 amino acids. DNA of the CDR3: TGTGCCAGCTCACCTTATAACAGCGGGGACTATGGCTACACCTTC. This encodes CASSPYNSGDYGYTF.

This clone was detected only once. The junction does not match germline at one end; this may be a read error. CDR3 sequence reads: CAGSDRERFSYTF. In DNA, the CDR3 is TGTGCCGGCTCTGACAGGGAGCGGTTTTCCTACACCTTC. This chain joins TRBV18 and TRBJ1-2, with TRBD1 matching over 7 bases. The CDR3 consists of 13 residues. Germline V lookup: CDR1 KGHSH, CDR2 LQKENI. Complete variable domain (other parts from reference TRBV18 and TRBJ1-2): NAGVMQNPRHLVRRRGQEARLRCSPMKGHSHVYWYRQLPEEGLKFMVYLQKENIIDESGMPKERFSAEFPKEGPSILRIQQVVRGDSAAYFCAGSDRERFSYTFGSGTRLTVV.

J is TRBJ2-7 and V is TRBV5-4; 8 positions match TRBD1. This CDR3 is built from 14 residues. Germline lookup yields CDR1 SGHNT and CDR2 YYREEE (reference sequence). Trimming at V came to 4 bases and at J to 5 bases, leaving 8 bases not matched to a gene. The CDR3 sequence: CASSPGTGPHEQYF. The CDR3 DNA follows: TGTGCCAGCAGCCCCGGGACAGGCCCCCACGAGCAGTACTTC.

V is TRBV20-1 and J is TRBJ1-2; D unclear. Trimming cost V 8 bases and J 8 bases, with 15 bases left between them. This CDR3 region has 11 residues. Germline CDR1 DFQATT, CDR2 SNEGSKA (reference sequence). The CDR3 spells CSPGGVQGYTF. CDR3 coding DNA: TGCAGTCCCGGCGGGGTCCAGGGCTACACCTTC.

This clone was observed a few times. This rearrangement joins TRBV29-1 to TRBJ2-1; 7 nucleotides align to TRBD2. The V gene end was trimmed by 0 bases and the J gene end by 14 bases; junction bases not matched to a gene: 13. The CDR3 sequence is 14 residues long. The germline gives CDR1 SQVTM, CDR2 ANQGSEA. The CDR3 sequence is CSVEDQEAGWRKFF. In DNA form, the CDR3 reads TGCAGCGTTGAAGATCAGGAAGCGGGGTGGCGTAAGTTCTTC.

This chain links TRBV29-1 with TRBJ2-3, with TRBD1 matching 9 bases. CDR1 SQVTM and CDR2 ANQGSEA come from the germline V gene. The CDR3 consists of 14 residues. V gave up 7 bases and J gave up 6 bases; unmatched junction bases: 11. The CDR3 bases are TGCAGCGCGGCTCGACAGGGGGACCAGGATACGCAGTATTTT. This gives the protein CSAARQGDQDTQYF.

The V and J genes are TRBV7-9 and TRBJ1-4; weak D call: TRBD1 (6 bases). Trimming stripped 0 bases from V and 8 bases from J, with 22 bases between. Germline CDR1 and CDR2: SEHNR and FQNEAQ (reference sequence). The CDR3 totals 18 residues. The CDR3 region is CASSLARNSGQPGEKLFF. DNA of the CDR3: TGTGCCAGCAGCTTAGCGCGGAATTCGGGACAACCAGGGGAAAAACTGTTTTTT.

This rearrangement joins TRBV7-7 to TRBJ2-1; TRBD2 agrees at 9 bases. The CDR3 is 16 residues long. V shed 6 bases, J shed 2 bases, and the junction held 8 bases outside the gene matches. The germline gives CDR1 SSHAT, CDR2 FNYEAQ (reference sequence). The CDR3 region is CASRRRLAATYNEQFF. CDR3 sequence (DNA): TGTGCCAGCAGACGCCGACTAGCGGCCACCTACAATGAGCAGTTCTTC.

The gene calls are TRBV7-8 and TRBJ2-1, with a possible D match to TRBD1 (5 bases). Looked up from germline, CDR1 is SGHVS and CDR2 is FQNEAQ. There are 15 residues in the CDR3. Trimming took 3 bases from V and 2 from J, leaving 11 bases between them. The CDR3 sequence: CASSFVQGPYNEQFF. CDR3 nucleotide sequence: TGTGCCAGCAGCTTTGTCCAGGGCCCCTACAATGAGCAGTTCTTC.

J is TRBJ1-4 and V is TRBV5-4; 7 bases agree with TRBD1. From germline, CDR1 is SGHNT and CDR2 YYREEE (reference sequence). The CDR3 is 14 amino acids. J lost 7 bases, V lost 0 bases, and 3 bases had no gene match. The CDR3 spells CASSLEGGFEKLFF. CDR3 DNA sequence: TGTGCCAGCAGCTTGGAAGGGGGCTTTGAAAAACTGTTTTTT.

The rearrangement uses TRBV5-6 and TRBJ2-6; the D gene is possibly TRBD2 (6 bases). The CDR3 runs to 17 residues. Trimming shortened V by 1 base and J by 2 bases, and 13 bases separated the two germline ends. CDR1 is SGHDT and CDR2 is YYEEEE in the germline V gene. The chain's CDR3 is CASSLPGEKAGANVLTF. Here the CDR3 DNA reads TGTGCCAGCAGCTTGCCGGGGGAAAAAGCTGGGGCCAACGTCCTGACTTTC.

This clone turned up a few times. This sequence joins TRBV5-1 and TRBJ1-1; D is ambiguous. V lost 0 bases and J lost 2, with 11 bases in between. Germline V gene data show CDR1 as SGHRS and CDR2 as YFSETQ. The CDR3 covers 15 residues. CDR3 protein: CASSLVADSNTEAFF. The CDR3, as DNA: TGCGCCAGCAGCTTGGTTGCAGATTCTAACACTGAAGCTTTCTTT.

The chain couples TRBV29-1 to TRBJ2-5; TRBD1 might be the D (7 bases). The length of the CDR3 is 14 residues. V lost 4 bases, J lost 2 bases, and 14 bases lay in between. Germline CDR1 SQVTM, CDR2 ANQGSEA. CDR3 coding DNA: TGCAGCGTTGCAGCAGCAGGGGGGCAAGAGACCCAGTACTTC. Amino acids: CSVAAAGGQETQYF.